Each of the 6 T cell receptor beta chains below was sequenced from the same sample in a study of blood T cell repertoires in COVID-19. Profiling relied on immunoSEQ multiplex PCR, and the TCRdb table lists in-frame clones only, not all of them. This sample has fewer than 90,000 clones, with 87% found just once. Sequenced material: peripheral blood. The receptors were sampled from a male donor with acute or convalescent COVID-19.

For the CDR3, the DNA is TGTGCCAGCAGCCCGACAGGGCCTGTGGGATCACCCCTCCACTTT. Encoded protein: CASSPTGPVGSPLHF. The gene calls are TRBV28 and TRBJ1-6; 7 nucleotides align to TRBD1. Per the germline V gene, CDR1 is MDHEN and CDR2 is SYDVKM. This CDR3 spans 15 amino acids. The V gene end was trimmed by 6 bases and the J gene end by 10 bases; junction bases not matched to a gene: 12. The whole variable domain, remainder taken from reference TRBV28 and TRBJ1-6, is DVKVTQSSRYLVKRTGEKVFLECVQDMDHENMFWYRQDPGLGLRLIYFSYDVKMKEKGDIPEGYSVSREKKERFSLILESASTNQTSMYLCASSPTGPVGSPLHFGNGTRLTVT.

The genes are TRBV24-1 and TRBJ1-2, with D maybe TRBD1 (6 bases). CDR3 length: 15 amino acids. The ends were cut back, 2 bases at V and 2 bases at J, with 11 bases in the middle. Germline assignment: CDR1 KGHDR and CDR2 SFDVKD. In nucleotides, the CDR3 is TGTGCCACCAGTGATTCCGGGACAACCAACTATGGCTACACCTTC. It specifies CATSDSGTTNYGYTF.

This rearrangement joins TRBV18 to TRBJ2-1; D gene unclear. The CDR3 has 15 residues. V lost 0 bases and J lost 4, with 10 bases in between. Germline CDR1 KGHSH, CDR2 LQKENI. The CDR3 protein is CASSPPAGQYNEQFF. CDR3 nucleotides: TGTGCCAGCTCACCACCGGCAGGCCAGTACAATGAGCAGTTCTTC.

The chain uses TRBV19 and TRBJ1-5, with no clear D. Germline lookup yields CDR1 LNHDA and CDR2 SQIVND (reference sequence). Trimming left V 7 bases short and J 2 bases short, with 12 bases between. The CDR3 is 14 amino acids. As DNA, the CDR3 is TGTGCCAGTATGGTTTCCCTAGGCAATCAGCCCCAGCATTTT. Amino acids: CASMVSLGNQPQHF.

The chain recombines TRBV24-1 with TRBJ2-3; D is possibly TRBD2 (5 bases). The V end lost 3 bases, the J end lost 1 base, and 13 bases lay between the germline ends. Germline CDR1 KGHDR, CDR2 SFDVKD. This CDR3 region has 16 residues. DNA for the CDR3: TGTGCCACCAGTGATCCCGGGATTCCCCGCACAGATACGCAGTATTTT. It codes for CATSDPGIPRTDTQYF.

The CDR3 bases are TGCGCCAGCAGCTTGGGGCTCAGCGGGGGATCTTACAATGAGCAGTTCTTC. This sequence encodes CASSLGLSGGSYNEQFF. The J gene is TRBJ2-1, the V gene TRBV5-1, with 8 bases lining up with TRBD2. CDR1 is SGHRS, CDR2 YFSETQ, per germline. The CDR3 is 17 residues long. Trimming at V came to 0 bases and at J to 4 bases, leaving 9 bases not matched to a gene.